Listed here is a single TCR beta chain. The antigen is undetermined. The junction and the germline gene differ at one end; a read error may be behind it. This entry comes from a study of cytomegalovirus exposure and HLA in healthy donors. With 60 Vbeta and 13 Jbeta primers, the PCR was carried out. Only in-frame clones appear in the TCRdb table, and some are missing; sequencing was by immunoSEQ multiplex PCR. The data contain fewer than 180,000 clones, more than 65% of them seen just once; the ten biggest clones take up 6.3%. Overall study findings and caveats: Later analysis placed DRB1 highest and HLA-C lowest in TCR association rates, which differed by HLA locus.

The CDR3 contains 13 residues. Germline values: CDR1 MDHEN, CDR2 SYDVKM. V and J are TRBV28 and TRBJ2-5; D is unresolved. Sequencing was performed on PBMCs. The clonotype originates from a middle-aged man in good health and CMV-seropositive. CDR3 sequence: CASSPPFQEAQYF. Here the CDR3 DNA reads TGTGCCAGCAGTCCGCCCTTCCAAGAGGCCCAGTACTTC.